A single sample is the source of the 14 T cell receptor beta chains below, sequenced in a study of blood T cell repertoires in COVID-19. Produced via immunoSEQ multiplex PCR; TCRdb's table is partial and in-frame only. This table has approximately 400,000 clones, approximately 89% appearing once. Sequencing was done on a sample of peripheral blood. These receptors all come from a woman aged 50 to 65 with COVID-19, enrolled during active disease.

The genes are TRBV11-2 and TRBJ1-3; no definite D call. This CDR3 is built from 14 residues. Trimming took 5 bases from V and 2 from J, leaving 10 bases between them. Germline CDR1 SGHAT, CDR2 FQNNGV. The CDR3 is CASSRTGTGNTIYF. CDR3 in DNA: TGTGCCAGCAGCCGGACGGGGACTGGAAACACCATATATTTT.

The V and J genes are TRBV30 and TRBJ2-7, with D unresolved. Germline CDR1 GTSNPN, CDR2 SVGIG (reference sequence). Trimming cost V 4 bases and J 0 bases, with 7 bases left between them. CDR3 length: 12 residues. The CDR3 coding sequence is TGTGCCTGGACCCGTAGCTCCTACGAGCAGTACTTC. It yields the protein CAWTRSSYEQYF. The full variable domain, in which reference TRBV30 and TRBJ2-7 provide the parts outside the CDR3, is SQTIHQWPATLVQPVGSPLSLECTVEGTSNPNLYWYRQAAGRGLQLLFYSVGIGQISSEVPQNLSASRPQDRQFILSSKKLLLSDSGFYLCAWTRSSYEQYFGPGTRLTVT.

The rearrangement uses TRBV30 and TRBJ1-1; D gene unclear. V was cut by 5 bases and J by 4 bases, with 17 bases left in between. CDR3 length: 14 residues. Germline V gene data show CDR1 as GTSNPN and CDR2 as SVGIG (reference sequence). Here the CDR3 reads CAWSLGTVGTEAFF. In nucleotides, the CDR3 is TGTGCCTGGTCCCTGGGCACGGTGGGCACTGAAGCTTTCTTT. The complete variable domain, with remaining parts taken from reference TRBV30 and TRBJ1-1, reads SQTIHQWPATLVQPVGSPLSLECTVEGTSNPNLYWYRQAAGRGLQLLFYSVGIGQISSEVPQNLSASRPQDRQFILSSKKLLLSDSGFYLCAWSLGTVGTEAFFGQGTRLTVV.

V usage is TRBV28 and J usage is TRBJ2-7, with D perhaps TRBD1 (5 bases). CDR3 length: 13 residues. V was trimmed by 7 bases and J by 0 bases, leaving 10 bases between them. CDR1 is MDHEN, CDR2 SYDVKM, per germline. The CDR3: CASTPGISYEQYF. The CDR3 coding sequence is TGTGCCAGCACCCCAGGGATCTCCTACGAGCAGTACTTC.

The CDR3 spells CASSEFRLEGLSEKLFF. CDR3 sequence (DNA): TGTGCCAGCAGTGAATTCCGGTTGGAGGGCCTGAGTGAAAAACTGTTTTTT. This rearrangement joins TRBV6-1 to TRBJ1-4; D gene unclear. CDR3 size: 17 residues. Germline V gives CDR1 MNHNS, CDR2 SASEGT. Trimming pared 2 bases from V and 7 bases from J, leaving 20 bases between.

The rearrangement uses TRBV18 and TRBJ1-5; the match to TRBD1 covers 7 bases. CDR1 and CDR2 from the germline V gene are KGHSH and LQKENI. The J segment lost 0 bases and the V segment lost 0 bases, leaving 2 bases of the junction unmatched. The CDR3 sequence is 16 residues long. CDR3 DNA: TGTGCCAGCTCACCACCGGGACAGAATAGCAATCAGCCCCAGCATTTT. Its protein is CASSPPGQNSNQPQHF.

V is TRBV19 and J is TRBJ1-1, with D possibly matching TRBD1 (5 bases). This CDR3 spans 15 amino acids. Germline values: CDR1 LNHDA, CDR2 SQIVND (reference sequence). Between the trimmed V and J ends, which lost 5 bases and 4 bases, there was a span of 17 bases. CDR3 sequence: CASSAAWGGGTEAFF. CDR3 bases: TGTGCCAGTAGTGCGGCCTGGGGGGGTGGCACTGAAGCTTTCTTT.

The J gene is TRBJ2-1, the V gene TRBV7-6; D remains ambiguous. Germline V lookup: CDR1 SGHVS, CDR2 FNYEAQ. The V and J ends lost 5 bases and 0 bases respectively, with 11 bases between them. The CDR3 extends over 15 amino acids. The CDR3 DNA sequence: TGTGCCAGCAGCCGTGGGCCCAGCTCCTACAATGAGCAGTTCTTC. Protein sequence: CASSRGPSSYNEQFF.

The J gene is TRBJ1-3, the V gene TRBV30; 11 nucleotides match TRBD1. Trimming removed 1 base from V and 4 bases from J; junction bases left unmatched: 6. In germline, CDR1 is GTSNPN, CDR2 SVGIG (reference sequence). This CDR3 is 16 amino acids long. The CDR3 sequence is CAWSGGQGARGNTIYF. The CDR3 DNA reads TGTGCCTGGAGTGGTGGACAGGGGGCGCGAGGAAACACCATATATTTT. Supplemented by reference TRBV30 and TRBJ1-3, the full variable domain reads SQTIHQWPATLVQPVGSPLSLECTVEGTSNPNLYWYRQAAGRGLQLLFYSVGIGQISSEVPQNLSASRPQDRQFILSSKKLLLSDSGFYLCAWSGGQGARGNTIYFGEGSWLTVV.

The rearrangement joins TRBV7-3 to TRBJ2-3; 7 bases agree with TRBD2. V trimming: 5 bases; J trimming: 6 bases; junction bases outside the gene matches: 11. Looked up from germline, CDR1 is SGHTA and CDR2 is FQGTGA. The CDR3 extends over 15 amino acids. The chain's CDR3 is CASSPQAGITDTQYF. The DNA for the CDR3 is TGTGCCAGCAGCCCACAAGCGGGGATTACGGATACGCAGTATTTT.

CDR3 in DNA: TGTGCCAGCAGTGCAGCGTCGGGGGGGCCGATAGATACGCAGTATTTT. Its translation: CASSAASGGPIDTQYF. V gene TRBV6-1 combines with J gene TRBJ2-3; TRBD2 agrees at 8 bases. Germline CDR1 and CDR2: MNHNS and SASEGT. V dropped 4 bases and J dropped 5; count of bases not matched to a gene: 11. The CDR3 extends over 16 amino acids.

This clone was counted a few times. At the DNA level, this CDR3 is encoded by other sequences in the same sample as well. V gene TRBV27 combines with J gene TRBJ2-3; 10 nucleotides align to TRBD2. The CDR3 extends over 16 amino acids. Unmatched junction bases numbered 5, after V lost 3 bases and J lost 2 bases. Germline assignment: CDR1 MNHEY and CDR2 SMNVEV (reference sequence). Written as DNA, the CDR3 is TGTGCCAGCAGTTTTAGCGGGGGGCACCCCACAGATACGCAGTATTTT. Its protein product is CASSFSGGHPTDTQYF.

This chain links TRBV12-5 with TRBJ2-7; D is uncertain. V shed 1 base and J shed 3 bases, with 4 bases lying between them. The CDR3 contains 12 residues. CDR1 and CDR2 (germline): LGHNT, FRNRAP. The CDR3 DNA follows: TGTGCTAGTGGTTTGGCCCTCTACGAGCAGTACTTC. It specifies CASGLALYEQYF.

The V and J genes are TRBV2 and TRBJ1-4; TRBD1 might be the D (5 bases). The CDR3 runs to 13 residues. Trimming cost V 6 bases and J 7 bases, with 12 bases left between them. The germline gives CDR1 SNHLY, CDR2 FYNNEI. CDR3 loop: CASRGIGGEKLFF. For the CDR3, the DNA is TGTGCCAGCAGGGGTATCGGGGGTGAAAAACTGTTTTTT.